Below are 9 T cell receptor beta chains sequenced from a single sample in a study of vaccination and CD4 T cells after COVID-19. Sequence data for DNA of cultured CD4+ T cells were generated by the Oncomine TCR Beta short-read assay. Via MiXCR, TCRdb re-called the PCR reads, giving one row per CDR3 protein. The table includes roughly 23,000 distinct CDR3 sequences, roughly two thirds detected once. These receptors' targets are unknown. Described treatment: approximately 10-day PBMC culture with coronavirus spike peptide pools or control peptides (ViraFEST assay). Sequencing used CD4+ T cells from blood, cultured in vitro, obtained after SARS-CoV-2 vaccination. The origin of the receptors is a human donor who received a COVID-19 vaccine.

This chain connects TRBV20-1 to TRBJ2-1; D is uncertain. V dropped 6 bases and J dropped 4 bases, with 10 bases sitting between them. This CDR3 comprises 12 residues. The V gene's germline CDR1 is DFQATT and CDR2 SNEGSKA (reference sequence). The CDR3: CSASSEYNEQFF. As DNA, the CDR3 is TGCAGTGCCAGTAGTGAATACAATGAGCAGTTCTTC.

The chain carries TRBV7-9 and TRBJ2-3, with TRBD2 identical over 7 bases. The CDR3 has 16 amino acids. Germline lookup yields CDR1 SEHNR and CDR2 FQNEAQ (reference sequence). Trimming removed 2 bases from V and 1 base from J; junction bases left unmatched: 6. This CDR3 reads CASSLSPSGGTDTQYF. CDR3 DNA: TGTGCCAGCAGCTTATCCCCAAGCGGGGGCACAGATACGCAGTATTTT.

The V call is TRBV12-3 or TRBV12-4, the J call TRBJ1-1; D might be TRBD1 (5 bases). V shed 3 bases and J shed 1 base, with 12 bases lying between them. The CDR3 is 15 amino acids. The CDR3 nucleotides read TGTGCCAGCAGTTTTGGGAACACAGGGAACACTGAAGCTTTCTTT. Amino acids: CASSFGNTGNTEAFF.

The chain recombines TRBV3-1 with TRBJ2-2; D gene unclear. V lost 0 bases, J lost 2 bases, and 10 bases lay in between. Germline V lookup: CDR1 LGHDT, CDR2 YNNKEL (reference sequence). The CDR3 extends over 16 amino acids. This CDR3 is CASSQDRARNTGELFF. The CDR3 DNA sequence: TGTGCCAGCAGCCAAGATAGGGCCCGTAACACCGGGGAGCTGTTTTTT.

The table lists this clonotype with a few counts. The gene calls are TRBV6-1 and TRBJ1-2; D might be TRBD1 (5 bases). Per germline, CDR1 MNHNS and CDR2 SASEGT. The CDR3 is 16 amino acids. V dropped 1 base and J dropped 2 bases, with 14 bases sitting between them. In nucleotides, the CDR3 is TGTGCCAGCAGTGAAGTTGGGGGAACTCAGAACTATGGCTACACCTTC. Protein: CASSEVGGTQNYGYTF.

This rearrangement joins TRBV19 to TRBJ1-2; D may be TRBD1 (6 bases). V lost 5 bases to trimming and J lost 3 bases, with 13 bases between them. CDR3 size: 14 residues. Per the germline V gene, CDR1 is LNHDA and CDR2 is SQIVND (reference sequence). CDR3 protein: CASSLSGQYYGYTF. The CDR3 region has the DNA TGTGCCAGTAGTCTGAGTGGACAGTACTATGGCTACACCTTC.

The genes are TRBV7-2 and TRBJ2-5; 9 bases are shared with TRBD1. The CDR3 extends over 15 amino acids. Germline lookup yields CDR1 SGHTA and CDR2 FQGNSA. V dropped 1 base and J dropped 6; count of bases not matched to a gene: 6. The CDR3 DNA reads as TGTGCCAGCAGCTTAGATACAGGGGGCAGGCAGACCCAGTACTTC. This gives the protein CASSLDTGGRQTQYF.

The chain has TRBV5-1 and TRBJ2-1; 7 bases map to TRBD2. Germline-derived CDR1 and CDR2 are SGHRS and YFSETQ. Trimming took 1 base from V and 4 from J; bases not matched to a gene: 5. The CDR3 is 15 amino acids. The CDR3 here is CASSLKGTTYNEQFF. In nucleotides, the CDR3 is TGCGCCAGCAGCTTGAAAGGGACTACTTACAATGAGCAGTTCTTC. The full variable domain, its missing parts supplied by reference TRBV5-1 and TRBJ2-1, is KAGVTQTPRYLIKTRGQQVTLSCSPISGHRSVSWYQQTPGQGLQFLFEYFSETQRNKGNFPGRFSGRQFSNSRSEMNVSTLELGDSALYLCASSLKGTTYNEQFFGPGTRLTVL.

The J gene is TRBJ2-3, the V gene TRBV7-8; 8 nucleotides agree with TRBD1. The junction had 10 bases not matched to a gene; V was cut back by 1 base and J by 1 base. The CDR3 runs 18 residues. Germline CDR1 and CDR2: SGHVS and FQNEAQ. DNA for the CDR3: TGTGCCAGCAGCTTAGTAGGACGGACAGGGACCCGCACAGATACGCAGTATTTT. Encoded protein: CASSLVGRTGTRTDTQYF.